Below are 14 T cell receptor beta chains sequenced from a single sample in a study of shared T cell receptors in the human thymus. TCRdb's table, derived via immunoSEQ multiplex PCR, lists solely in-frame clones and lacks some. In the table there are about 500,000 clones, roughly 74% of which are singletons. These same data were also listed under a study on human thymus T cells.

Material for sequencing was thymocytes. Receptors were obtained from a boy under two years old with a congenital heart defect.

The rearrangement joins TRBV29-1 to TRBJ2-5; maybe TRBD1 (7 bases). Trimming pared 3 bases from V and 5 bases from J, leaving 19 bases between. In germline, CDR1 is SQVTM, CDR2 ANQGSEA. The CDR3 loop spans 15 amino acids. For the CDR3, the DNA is TGCAGCGTTGACAAGGGGGCAAAGGAGGGGGAGACCCAGTACTTC. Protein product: CSVDKGAKEGETQYF.

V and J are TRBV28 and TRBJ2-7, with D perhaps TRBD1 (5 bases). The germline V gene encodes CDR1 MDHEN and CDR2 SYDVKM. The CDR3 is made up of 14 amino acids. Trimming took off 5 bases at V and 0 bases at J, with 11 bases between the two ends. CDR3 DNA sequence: TGTGCCAGCAGTCCAAGCAGGGCCTCCTACGAGCAGTACTTC. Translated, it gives CASSPSRASYEQYF.

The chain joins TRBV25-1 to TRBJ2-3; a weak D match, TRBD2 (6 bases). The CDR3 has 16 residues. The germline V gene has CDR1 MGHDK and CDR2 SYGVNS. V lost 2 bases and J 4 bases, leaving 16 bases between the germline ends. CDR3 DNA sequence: TGTGCCAGCAGTGAAGGACGTGGGGAGGTGGCAGATACGCAGTATTTT. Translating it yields CASSEGRGEVADTQYF.

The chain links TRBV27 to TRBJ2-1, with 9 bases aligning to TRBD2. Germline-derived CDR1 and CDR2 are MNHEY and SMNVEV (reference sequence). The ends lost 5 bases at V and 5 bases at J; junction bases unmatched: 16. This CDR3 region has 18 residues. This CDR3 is CASSPSSPGLADNNEQFF. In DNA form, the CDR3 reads TGTGCCAGCAGTCCCTCAAGCCCGGGACTAGCAGATAACAATGAGCAGTTCTTC.

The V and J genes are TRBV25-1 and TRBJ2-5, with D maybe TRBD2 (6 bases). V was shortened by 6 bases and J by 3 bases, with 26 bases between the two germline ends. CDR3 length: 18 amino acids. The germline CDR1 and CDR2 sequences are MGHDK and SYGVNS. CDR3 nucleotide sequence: TGTGCCAGCAGCCGAAACCACCTACAGCCGCGGGGTGAAGAGACCCAGTACTTC. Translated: CASSRNHLQPRGEETQYF.

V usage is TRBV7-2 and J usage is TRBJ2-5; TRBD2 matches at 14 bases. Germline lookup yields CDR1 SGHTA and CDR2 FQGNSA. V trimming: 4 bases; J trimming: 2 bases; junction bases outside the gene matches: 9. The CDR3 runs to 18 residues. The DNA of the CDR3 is TGTGCCAGCAGCTCCCTTCCGACTAGCGGGAGGGAACAAGAGACCCAGTACTTC. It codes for CASSSLPTSGREQETQYF.

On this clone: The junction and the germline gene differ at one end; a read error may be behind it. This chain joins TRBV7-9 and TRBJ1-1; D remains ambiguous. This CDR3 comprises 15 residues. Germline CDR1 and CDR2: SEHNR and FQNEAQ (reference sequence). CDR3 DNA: TGTGCCAGCAGCTTAGAGGCTAGCCCGAACCCTGAAGCTTTCTTT. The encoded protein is CASSLEASPNPEAFF.

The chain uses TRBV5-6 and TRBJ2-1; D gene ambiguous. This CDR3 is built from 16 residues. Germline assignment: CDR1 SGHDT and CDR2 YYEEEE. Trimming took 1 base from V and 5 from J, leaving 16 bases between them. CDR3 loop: CASSLNRHDQNNEQFF. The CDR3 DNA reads TGTGCCAGCAGCTTGAACCGACACGACCAGAACAATGAGCAGTTCTTC.

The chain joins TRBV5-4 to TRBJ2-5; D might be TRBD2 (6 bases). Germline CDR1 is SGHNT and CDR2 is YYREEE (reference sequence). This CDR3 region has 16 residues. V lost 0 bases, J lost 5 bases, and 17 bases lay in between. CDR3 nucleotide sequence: TGTGCCAGCAGCTTGGGGTCCGCAGACGGAGGGGAGACCCAGTACTTC. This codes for CASSLGSADGGETQYF. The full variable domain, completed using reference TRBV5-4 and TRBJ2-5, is ETGVTQSPTHLIKTRGQQVTLRCSSQSGHNTVSWYQQALGQGPQFIFQYYREEENGRGNFPPRFSGLQFPNYSSELNVNALELDDSALYLCASSLGSADGGETQYFGPGTRLLVL.

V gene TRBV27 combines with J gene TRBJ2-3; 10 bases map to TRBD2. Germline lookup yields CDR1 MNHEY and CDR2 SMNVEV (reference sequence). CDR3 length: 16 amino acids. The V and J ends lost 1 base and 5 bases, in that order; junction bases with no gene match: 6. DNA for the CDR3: TGTGCCAGCAGTTTATTCTTAGCGGGAGGAAGAGATACGCAGTATTTT. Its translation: CASSLFLAGGRDTQYF.

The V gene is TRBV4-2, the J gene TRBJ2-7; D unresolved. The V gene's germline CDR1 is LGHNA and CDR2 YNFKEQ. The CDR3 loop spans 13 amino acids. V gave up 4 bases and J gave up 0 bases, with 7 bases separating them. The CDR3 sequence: CASSPLSSYEQYF. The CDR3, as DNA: TGTGCCAGCAGCCCCCTAAGCTCCTACGAGCAGTACTTC.

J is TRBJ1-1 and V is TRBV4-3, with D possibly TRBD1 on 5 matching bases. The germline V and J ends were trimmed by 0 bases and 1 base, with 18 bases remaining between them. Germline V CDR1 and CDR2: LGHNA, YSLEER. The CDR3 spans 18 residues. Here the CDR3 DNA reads TGCGCCAGCAGCCAAGATCGGGGCCAGGGAGGGGCGAACACTGAAGCTTTCTTT. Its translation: CASSQDRGQGGANTEAFF.

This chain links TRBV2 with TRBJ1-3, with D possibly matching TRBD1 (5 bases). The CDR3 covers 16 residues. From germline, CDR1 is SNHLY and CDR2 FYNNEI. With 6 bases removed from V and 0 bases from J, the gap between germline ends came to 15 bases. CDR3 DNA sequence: TGTGCCAGCAGGGGGGAGGTGCCCACCTCTGGAAACACCATATATTTT. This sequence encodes CASRGEVPTSGNTIYF.

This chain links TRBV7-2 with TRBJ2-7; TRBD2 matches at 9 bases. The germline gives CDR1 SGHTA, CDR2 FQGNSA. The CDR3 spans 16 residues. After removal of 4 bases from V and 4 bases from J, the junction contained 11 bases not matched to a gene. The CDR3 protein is CASSSLGSGRRYEQYF. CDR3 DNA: TGTGCCAGCAGCTCCCTCGGCAGCGGGAGGAGGTACGAGCAGTACTTC.